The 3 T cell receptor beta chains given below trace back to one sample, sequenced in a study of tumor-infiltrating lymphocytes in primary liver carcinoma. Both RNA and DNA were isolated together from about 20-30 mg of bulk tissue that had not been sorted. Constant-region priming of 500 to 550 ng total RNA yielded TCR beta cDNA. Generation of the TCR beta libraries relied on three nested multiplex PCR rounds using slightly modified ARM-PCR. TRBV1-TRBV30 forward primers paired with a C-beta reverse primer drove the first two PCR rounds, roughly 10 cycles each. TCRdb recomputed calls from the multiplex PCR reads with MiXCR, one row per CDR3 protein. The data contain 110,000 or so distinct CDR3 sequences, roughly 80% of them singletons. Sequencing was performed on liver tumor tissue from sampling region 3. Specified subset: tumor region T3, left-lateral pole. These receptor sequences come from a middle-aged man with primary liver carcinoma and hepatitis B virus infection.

The CDR3 sequence is CASSVAETSYNEQFF. In DNA, the CDR3 is TGTGCCAGCAGTGTCGCGGAAACCTCCTACAATGAGCAGTTCTTC. V gene TRBV12-3 or TRBV12-4 combines with J gene TRBJ2-1; D uncertain. The CDR3 is 15 amino acids. Trimming shortened V by 5 bases and J by 0 bases, and 11 bases separated the two germline ends.

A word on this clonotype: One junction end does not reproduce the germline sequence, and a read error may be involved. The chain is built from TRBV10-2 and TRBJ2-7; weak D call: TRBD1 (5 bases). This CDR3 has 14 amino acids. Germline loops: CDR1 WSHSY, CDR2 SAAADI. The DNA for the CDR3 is TGCGCCACATACACGACAAGGGGTACCTACGAGCAGTACTTT. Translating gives CATYTTRGTYEQYF.

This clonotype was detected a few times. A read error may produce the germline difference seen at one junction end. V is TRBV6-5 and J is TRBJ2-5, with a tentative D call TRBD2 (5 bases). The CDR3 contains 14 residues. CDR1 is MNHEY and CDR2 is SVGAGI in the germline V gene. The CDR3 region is CASSYSIPGETKYF. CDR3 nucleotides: TGTGCCAGCAGTTACTCGATTCCTGGGGAGACCAAGTACTTC.